This T cell receptor (beta chain) derives from a study of shared clonotypes between healthy human individuals. Note on this clone: The antigen is unknown.

Trimming took off 0 bases at V and 7 bases at J, with 14 bases between the two ends. This CDR3 has 15 residues. The V gene's germline CDR1 is SGHRS and CDR2 YFSETQ. Each replicate PCR on the sorted subsets used about 220 ng DNA (around 30,000 T cell genomes). The protocol was immunoSEQ multiplex PCR, while the TCRdb copy is restricted to in-frame clones and leaves out a portion. The sample has 2.5 million or so clones; more than 80% are singletons. Study outcomes and limitations: Compared with clonotypes that all four donors shared, non-shared clonotypes had lower generation probabilities.

The sequence was collected from a man in his late teens or twenties in good health. Sequenced sample: naive CD4+ T cells sorted from blood. Subset described: CD45RA+ positively selected. The V call is TRBV5-1, the J call TRBJ2-1; D perhaps matches TRBD2 (6 bases). Here the CDR3 DNA reads TGCGCCAGCAGCTTGGCCAGCGGGCTATATAATGAGCAGTTCTTC. Protein: CASSLASGLYNEQFF.